This T cell receptor (beta chain) was recovered during a study of blood T cells in healthy people across ages. A second PCR of 7 to 11 cycles used a sample-barcoded 5' primer and a J-beta primer mix. The authors tagged each cDNA molecule using a template-switch adaptor with 12 random nucleotides. TCRdb re-called the 5' RACE reads through MiXCR, storing one row per CDR3 protein. The sample shows 1.4 million to 1.5 million distinct CDR3 sequences, about 40% of them seen only once. The authors drew about 9.9 milliliters of peripheral blood from each donor. The V gene's germline CDR1 is LGHDT and CDR2 YNNKEL (reference sequence). V gave up 4 bases and J gave up 0 bases, with 17 bases separating them. The CDR3 sequence is 17 residues long. Findings and limits, study-wide: Both naive CD4+ cell counts and diversity were greater in long-lived donors than in aged donors.

This clonotype was recorded a few times. Its specificity is unknown. Sequencing input: blood. V usage is TRBV3-1 and J usage is TRBJ2-3; TRBD2 is a possible D gene (6 bases). The sequence derives from a woman aged 18-29 years in good health. The CDR3 loop reads CASSPNTYGGSTDTQYF. The CDR3 DNA sequence: TGTGCCAGCAGCCCAAACACCTACGGGGGAAGCACAGATACGCAGTATTTT.